The 25 T cell receptor beta chains given below trace back to one sample, sequenced in a study of blood T cell repertoires in COVID-19. Clones were read by immunoSEQ multiplex PCR, and TCRdb kept only the in-frame ones, dropping some. Found here are tens of thousands of clones, 90% to 95% of them singletons; the top ten hold 4.5% to 7%. Input material: peripheral blood. These receptors originate from a human donor in a cohort sampled during active COVID-19.

In DNA, the CDR3 is TGTGCCAGCAGTTACGTACAGAACACTGAAGCTTTCTTT. Protein product: CASSYVQNTEAFF. The rearrangement links TRBV6-5 to TRBJ1-1; D gene unclear. V was shortened by 2 bases and J by 1 base, with 5 bases between the two germline ends. Germline assignment: CDR1 MNHEY and CDR2 SVGAGI. The CDR3 runs to 13 residues.

The rearrangement links TRBV6-5 to TRBJ1-2, with a possible D match to TRBD1 (5 bases). Trimming shortened V by 2 bases and J by 5 bases, and 9 bases separated the two germline ends. This CDR3 spans 13 amino acids. Germline CDR1 reads MNHEY; CDR2 reads SVGAGI. Here the CDR3 DNA reads TGTGCCAGCAGTTACGACAGAGCATATGGCTACACCTTC. It yields the protein CASSYDRAYGYTF.

This sequence joins TRBV7-9 and TRBJ2-5, with TRBD2 matching over 10 bases. Germline CDR1 reads SEHNR; CDR2 reads FQNEAQ (reference sequence). V shed 6 bases, J shed 3 bases, and the junction held 16 bases outside the gene matches. The CDR3 has 18 amino acids. The CDR3 sequence is CASSRTAMTSGSKETQYF. CDR3 bases: TGTGCCAGCAGTAGAACGGCCATGACTAGCGGGTCTAAAGAGACCCAGTACTTC.

The genes are TRBV30 and TRBJ1-2; 7 positions match TRBD1. The CDR3 extends over 12 amino acids. Unmatched junction bases numbered 2, after V lost 3 bases and J lost 4 bases. Germline assignment: CDR1 GTSNPN and CDR2 SVGIG (reference sequence). The CDR3 DNA is TGTGCCTGGAGGACAGGGCCCTATGGCTACACCTTC. Protein product: CAWRTGPYGYTF.

The gene calls are TRBV10-3 and TRBJ2-3; 8 bases map to TRBD2. CDR1 and CDR2 from the germline V gene are ENHRY and SYGVKD. The CDR3 is 17 residues long. The V segment lost 0 bases and the J segment 4 bases; nucleotides outside the gene matches: 9. CDR3 loop: CAISESLGGGTADTQYF. The CDR3 coding sequence is TGTGCCATCAGTGAGTCATTAGGCGGGGGGACGGCAGATACGCAGTATTTT.

CDR3 in DNA: TGTGCCAGCTCACAGGGGACAGGGGTTAATCAGCCCCAGCATTTT. It translates to CASSQGTGVNQPQHF. The chain has TRBV18 and TRBJ1-5, with TRBD1 matching 10 bases. Trimming removed 4 bases from V and 4 bases from J; junction bases left unmatched: 4. The CDR3 extends over 15 amino acids. Germline V lookup: CDR1 KGHSH, CDR2 LQKENI. Full variable domain (missing parts from reference TRBV18 and TRBJ1-5): NAGVMQNPRHLVRRRGQEARLRCSPMKGHSHVYWYRQLPEEGLKFMVYLQKENIIDESGMPKERFSAEFPKEGPSILRIQQVVRGDSAAYFCASSQGTGVNQPQHFGDGTRLSIL.

DNA for the CDR3: TGTGCCAGCAGTGTAGCGGGGGGCACAGATACGCAGTATTTT. It yields the protein CASSVAGGTDTQYF. The J gene is TRBJ2-3, the V gene TRBV6-4; 9 bases agree with TRBD2. This CDR3 has 14 amino acids. The V gene end was trimmed by 4 bases and the J gene end by 1 base; junction bases not matched to a gene: 0. The V gene's germline CDR1 is MRHNA and CDR2 SNTAGT.

This clone counts as medium-sized. Different DNA sequences within this sample yield the same CDR3. The chain combines TRBV7-6 with TRBJ2-7, with 7 positions matching TRBD1. CDR3 size: 15 residues. Per germline, CDR1 SGHVS and CDR2 FNYEAQ. The V segment lost 1 base and the J segment 3 bases; nucleotides outside the gene matches: 6. In DNA form, the CDR3 reads TGTGCCAGCAGCTTAGAGACAGGGAAACGCTACGAGCAGTACTTC. Its translation: CASSLETGKRYEQYF. The full variable domain, rest sourced from reference TRBV7-6 and TRBJ2-7, is GAGVSQSPRYKVTKRGQDVALRCDPISGHVSLYWYRQALGQGPEFLTYFNYEAQQDKSGLPNDRFSAERPEGSISTLTIQRTEQRDSAMYRCASSLETGKRYEQYFGPGTRLTVT.

The rearrangement links TRBV6-6 to TRBJ2-7, with TRBD1 matching over 10 bases. From germline, CDR1 is MNHNY and CDR2 SVGAGI (reference sequence). CDR3 length: 16 residues. Unmatched junction bases numbered 7, after V lost 0 bases and J lost 5 bases. CDR3 nucleotide sequence: TGTGCCAGCAGTTACTCGATGGGACAGGGGATGGACGAGCAGTACTTC. Residues: CASSYSMGQGMDEQYF.

This clone was seen just once. The V and J genes are TRBV3-1 (or the pseudogene TRBV3-2) and TRBJ2-5, with 9 bases matching TRBD2. This CDR3 is 16 amino acids long. Germline V CDR1 and CDR2: LGHDT, YNNKEL (reference sequence). Trimming took 10 bases from V and 4 from J; bases not matched to a gene: 16. The chain's CDR3 is CATSRIGGGARETQYF. The CDR3 region has the DNA TGTGCCACCAGTCGAATAGGCGGGGGGGCCCGAGAGACCCAGTACTTC.

The rearrangement joins TRBV12-3 or TRBV12-4 to TRBJ1-4; TRBD1 matches at 8 bases. V trimming: 8 bases; J trimming: 4 bases; junction bases outside the gene matches: 3. The CDR3 sequence is 13 residues long. CDR3 protein: CASRQGSNEKLFF. CDR3 nucleotides: TGTGCCAGCCGACAGGGGAGTAATGAAAAACTGTTTTTT.

This clone was counted once. The chain combines TRBV7-6 with TRBJ2-7, with 7 positions matching TRBD2. Trimming removed 1 base from V and 6 bases from J; junction bases left unmatched: 6. The length of the CDR3 is 14 residues. Germline loops: CDR1 SGHVS, CDR2 FNYEAQ. The CDR3 loop reads CASSLESGAREQYF. In nucleotides, the CDR3 is TGTGCCAGCAGCTTAGAGAGCGGGGCACGCGAGCAGTACTTC.

CDR3 in amino acids: CASSEGTSGSSSTDTQYF. In DNA form, the CDR3 reads TGTGCCAGCAGCGAAGGGACTAGCGGGTCGTCTAGCACAGATACGCAGTATTTT. The chain combines TRBV5-6 with TRBJ2-3; 12 nucleotides line up with TRBD2. The V segment lost 4 bases and the J segment 0 bases; nucleotides outside the gene matches: 9. This CDR3 region has 18 residues. Germline CDR1 SGHDT, CDR2 YYEEEE.

The rearrangement links TRBV7-6 to TRBJ2-4, with TRBD1 identical over 7 bases. The V segment lost 5 bases and the J segment 1 base; nucleotides outside the gene matches: 5. Germline V gene sequence: CDR1 SGHVS, CDR2 FNYEAQ. The CDR3 contains 15 residues. CDR3 sequence: CASSKGGAAKNIQYF. The DNA of the CDR3 is TGTGCCAGCAGCAAAGGGGGCGCCGCCAAAAACATTCAGTACTTC.

J is TRBJ2-2 and V is TRBV3-1 (or the pseudogene TRBV3-2), with D perhaps matching TRBD2 (6 bases). This CDR3 has 18 amino acids. Germline CDR1 is LGHDT and CDR2 is YNNKEL (reference sequence). Trimming took off 1 base at V and 6 bases at J, with 21 bases between the two ends. This CDR3 reads CASSQVPPTRATPGELFF. The DNA for the CDR3 is TGTGCCAGCAGCCAAGTCCCCCCGACTAGAGCCACGCCCGGGGAGCTGTTTTTT.

This clone was detected once. V gene TRBV9 combines with J gene TRBJ2-6; weak D call: TRBD2 (5 bases). Looked up from germline, CDR1 is SGDLS and CDR2 is YYNGEE. The CDR3 spans 17 residues. V lost 0 bases and J lost 2, with 12 bases in between. CDR3 in amino acids: CASSVVPRGPGANVLTF. CDR3 coding DNA: TGTGCCAGCAGCGTAGTCCCCAGAGGGCCTGGGGCCAACGTCCTGACTTTC.

The chain couples TRBV11-2 to TRBJ1-6, with 7 bases lining up with TRBD1. Germline assignment: CDR1 SGHAT and CDR2 FQNNGV. CDR3 size: 15 residues. Unmatched junction bases numbered 11, after V lost 5 bases and J lost 10 bases. The CDR3 coding sequence is TGTGCCAGCAGCGTAGGACAGGCCGGGGGGTCACCCCTCCACTTT. Protein sequence: CASSVGQAGGSPLHF.

The genes are TRBV18 and TRBJ1-3; TRBD1 matches at 8 bases. CDR3 length: 16 residues. Germline-derived CDR1 and CDR2 are KGHSH and LQKENI. V was pared by 5 bases and J by 2 bases, with 8 bases of the junction left unmatched. The CDR3 nucleotides are TGTGCCAGCTCAGAATACAGGGGGTCGACTGGAAACACCATATATTTT. Protein product: CASSEYRGSTGNTIYF.

This rearrangement joins TRBV27 to TRBJ2-1, with D uncertain. The CDR3 is 15 amino acids. Germline V gene lookup returns CDR1 MNHEY and CDR2 SMNVEV (reference sequence). V lost 6 bases and J lost 4, with 16 bases in between. CDR3 region: CASRIRVDGYNEQFF. Here the CDR3 DNA reads TGTGCCAGCAGAATACGGGTGGATGGATACAATGAGCAGTTCTTC.

The chain's CDR3 is CASSEAHRGPENIQYF. The DNA of the CDR3 is TGTGCCAGCAGTGAAGCCCACAGGGGCCCCGAAAACATTCAGTACTTC. V gene TRBV2 combines with J gene TRBJ2-4, with 7 bases matching TRBD1. Germline V gene data show CDR1 as SNHLY and CDR2 as FYNNEI. With 0 bases clipped from V and 5 bases from J, the junction kept 7 bases outside the gene matches. The CDR3 covers 16 residues.

The chain is built from TRBV5-1 and TRBJ1-1; 9 nucleotides agree with TRBD1. The CDR3 is 14 amino acids. Losses at the gene ends were 5 bases for V and 2 bases for J; bases not matched to a gene: 4. Germline V lookup: CDR1 SGHRS, CDR2 YFSETQ. CDR3 protein: CASRRTGVNTEAFF. The CDR3 bases are TGCGCCAGCAGACGGACAGGGGTTAACACTGAAGCTTTCTTT.

The rearrangement joins TRBV6-5 to TRBJ1-5; tentatively, D is TRBD1 (5 bases). This CDR3 contains 15 residues. The V gene lost 6 bases and the J gene lost 7 bases, with 19 bases spanning the gap. Germline values: CDR1 MNHEY, CDR2 SVGAGI. CDR3 coding DNA: TGTGCCAGCAGCCGTCGATCAGGGTCGGAACAGCCCCAGCATTTT. Translating gives CASSRRSGSEQPQHF.

V usage is TRBV7-2 and J usage is TRBJ1-4; a possible D gene is TRBD1 (5 bases). CDR3 size: 15 residues. Germline V CDR1 and CDR2: SGHTA, FQGNSA. The germline V and J ends were trimmed by 3 bases and 6 bases, with 14 bases remaining between them. The CDR3 sequence: CASSFIGRGDEKLFF. In DNA form, the CDR3 reads TGTGCCAGCAGCTTCATTGGGCGGGGGGATGAAAAACTGTTTTTT.

This clone was counted only a few times. The chain is built from TRBV7-2 and TRBJ2-1; no definite D call. The length of the CDR3 is 13 residues. V was trimmed by 1 base and J by 8 bases, leaving 9 bases between them. Germline values: CDR1 SGHTA, CDR2 FQGNSA. CDR3 DNA: TGTGCCAGCAGCTTAGTAACCGGTTATGAGCAGTTCTTC. It translates to CASSLVTGYEQFF.

The rearrangement links TRBV6-6 to TRBJ2-7, with TRBD1 identical over 7 bases. The germline V gene encodes CDR1 MNHNY and CDR2 SVGAGI (reference sequence). V was pared by 7 bases and J by 3 bases, with 6 bases of the junction left unmatched. This CDR3 spans 13 amino acids. The CDR3 here is CASTERQGYEQYF. CDR3 nucleotide sequence: TGTGCCAGCACCGAAAGACAGGGCTACGAGCAGTACTTC.